A single sample is the source of the 23 T cell receptor beta chains below, sequenced in a study of identical twins. In TCRdb, the 5' RACE reads were re-called with MiXCR into one record per CDR3 protein. The sample consists of more than 600,000 distinct CDR3 sequences, 18% of them appearing once. The sample was also reused in another study, on T cells expressing NK-cell markers.

Sample: PBMCs. The receptors here all came from a young woman in good health.

This chain joins TRBV4-3 and TRBJ2-4; D may be TRBD2 (5 bases). CDR1 and CDR2 (germline): LGHNA, YSLEER. The CDR3 is 16 residues long. V was trimmed by 0 bases and J by 6 bases, leaving 15 bases between them. The CDR3 is CASSQDSRRPLNIQYF. Here the CDR3 DNA reads TGCGCCAGCAGCCAAGATTCTAGGAGGCCCTTAAACATTCAGTACTTC.

This clonotype was counted a few times. This chain links TRBV6-1 with TRBJ1-2, with no clear D. CDR3 length: 16 amino acids. Per the germline V gene, CDR1 is MNHNS and CDR2 is SASEGT. Trimming cost V 6 bases and J 8 bases, with 25 bases left between them. This CDR3 is CASSPGRFAGQGGYTF. The CDR3 DNA sequence: TGTGCCAGCAGCCCCGGGCGTTTTGCAGGTCAAGGCGGCTACACCTTC.

This clonotype was seen only a few times. The chain has TRBV2 and TRBJ1-2, with 9 bases matching TRBD1. CDR1 and CDR2 from the germline V gene are SNHLY and FYNNEI. CDR3 length: 14 residues. The ends lost 6 bases at V and 2 bases at J; junction bases unmatched: 4. Here the CDR3 DNA reads TGTGCCAGCAGACAGGGGGCTGGGAACTATGGCTACACCTTC. Its protein is CASRQGAGNYGYTF. Drawing the rest from reference TRBV2 and TRBJ1-2, the complete variable domain is EPEVTQTPSHQVTQMGQEVILRCVPISNHLYFYWYRQILGQKVEFLVSFYNNEISEKSEIFDDQFSVERPDGSNFTLKIRSTKLEDSAMYFCASRQGAGNYGYTFGSGTRLTVV.

The chain combines TRBV5-1 with TRBJ2-7; TRBD2 matches at 8 bases. The germline V gene encodes CDR1 SGHRS and CDR2 YFSETQ. Trimming removed 2 bases from V and 6 bases from J; junction bases left unmatched: 7. CDR3 length: 14 amino acids. CDR3 residues: CASSLSGRKGEQYF. The CDR3 DNA follows: TGCGCCAGCAGCTTAAGCGGGAGAAAAGGCGAGCAGTACTTC.

This clonotype was detected many times. The rearrangement uses TRBV10-2 and TRBJ2-1; the match to TRBD1 covers 9 bases. V lost 9 bases and J lost 4; bases outside the gene matches: 7. The CDR3 sequence is 14 residues long. CDR1 and CDR2 from the germline V gene are WSHSY and SAAADI. CDR3 sequence: CASQEDRGYNEQFF. The CDR3 DNA reads as TGCGCCAGTCAGGAAGACAGGGGGTACAATGAGCAGTTCTTC.

This clonotype was observed a few times. The chain links TRBV6-1 to TRBJ1-1, with 8 positions matching TRBD1. The CDR3 consists of 15 residues. Germline lookup yields CDR1 MNHNS and CDR2 SASEGT. After removal of 5 bases from V and 0 bases from J, the junction contained 5 bases not matched to a gene. Here the CDR3 reads CASSRPGQVNTEAFF. As DNA, the CDR3 is TGTGCCAGCAGTAGACCGGGACAGGTGAACACTGAAGCTTTCTTT.

J is TRBJ2-1 and V is TRBV3-1; perhaps TRBD2 as D (6 bases). The CDR3 is 17 residues long. CDR1 LGHDT and CDR2 YNNKEL come from the germline V gene (reference sequence). The ends were cut back, 4 bases at V and 2 bases at J, with 18 bases in the middle. CDR3 sequence (DNA): TGTGCCAGCAGCCCCCAAGGTTCCAGCGGGCCCTACAATGAGCAGTTCTTC. Translation gives CASSPQGSSGPYNEQFF.

In its sample, this clonotype was seen a few times. This chain uses TRBV5-1 with TRBJ1-1; D gene unclear. Germline V CDR1 and CDR2: SGHRS, YFSETQ. CDR3 length equals 14 residues. Deletions cut 6 bases from V and 2 bases from J, with 14 bases between. Here the CDR3 reads CASTPNTANTEAFF. The CDR3 bases are TGCGCCAGCACCCCCAATACAGCTAACACTGAAGCTTTCTTT.

The gene calls are TRBV12-3 or TRBV12-4 and TRBJ2-1; the match to TRBD2 covers 11 bases. V lost 6 bases and J lost 0; bases outside the gene matches: 10. There are 18 residues in the CDR3. The CDR3 is CASRGLAGGISSYNEQFF. In nucleotides, the CDR3 is TGTGCCAGCAGGGGTCTAGCGGGGGGAATCAGCTCCTACAATGAGCAGTTCTTC.

The chain recombines TRBV12-3 or TRBV12-4 with TRBJ1-5; D remains unclear. Trimming shortened V by 5 bases and J by 1 base, and 12 bases separated the two germline ends. The CDR3 loop spans 15 amino acids. CDR3 sequence reads: CASSVHLGSNQPQHF. The CDR3 bases are TGTGCCAGCAGTGTACATTTAGGGAGCAATCAGCCCCAGCATTTT.

This chain uses TRBV20-1 with TRBJ2-7, with TRBD2 matching 8 bases. Germline assignment: CDR1 DFQATT and CDR2 SNEGSKA (reference sequence). V was pared by 2 bases and J by 3 bases, with 3 bases of the junction left unmatched. The CDR3 contains 13 residues. Here the CDR3 DNA reads TGCAGTGCTAGAATAGCGGGGCTCTACGAGCAGTACTTC. Amino acids: CSARIAGLYEQYF.

This clonotype was found a few times. The chain combines TRBV7-9 with TRBJ2-2; D possibly corresponds to TRBD2 (5 bases). The CDR3 is 17 amino acids. Per germline, CDR1 SEHNR and CDR2 FQNEAQ (reference sequence). V dropped 6 bases and J dropped 0 bases, with 17 bases sitting between them. The CDR3: CASSPDLTSTNTGELFF. CDR3 bases: TGTGCCAGCAGTCCGGACCTAACTAGTACGAACACCGGGGAGCTGTTTTTT.

In its sample, this clonotype was seen many times. The genes are TRBV12-3 or TRBV12-4 and TRBJ2-1, with TRBD1 identical over 7 bases. The V and J ends lost 6 bases and 8 bases, in that order; junction bases with no gene match: 16. There are 16 residues in the CDR3. The CDR3 loop reads CASSPRQGLVGHEQFF. The DNA for the CDR3 is TGTGCCAGCAGCCCCCGACAGGGTTTGGTTGGCCATGAGCAGTTCTTC.

This clonotype was counted between two and nine times. V usage is TRBV3-1 and J usage is TRBJ1-1; no clear D gene. Deletions cut 2 bases from V and 11 bases from J, with 12 bases between. The CDR3 extends over 12 amino acids. Germline CDR1 reads LGHDT; CDR2 reads YNNKEL (reference sequence). The CDR3 nucleotides read TGTGCCAGCAGCCAACCCCCCGGACCCGCTTTCTTT. This codes for CASSQPPGPAFF.

This clonotype has more than one count but fewer than ten. At one end, the junction sequence differs from germline, possibly due to a read error. The J gene is TRBJ2-5, the V gene TRBV7-7; 7 bases line up with TRBD1. This CDR3 has 14 residues. Germline-derived CDR1 and CDR2 are SSHAT and FNYEAQ (reference sequence). CDR3 amino acids: CASSRQGRGETQYF. The CDR3 bases are TGTGCTAGCAGCCGACAGGGTAGAGGAGAGACCCAGTACTTC.

This clonotype was counted many times. The DNA for the CDR3 is TGCAGCGGTGGCCTTCCTAGCGGGAGCAAGAATGAGCAGTTCTTC. Translating gives CSGGLPSGSKNEQFF. This sequence joins TRBV29-1 and TRBJ2-1; 10 bases line up with TRBD2. After removal of 7 bases from V and 7 bases from J, the junction contained 13 bases not matched to a gene. The CDR3 has 15 residues. Germline CDR1 SQVTM, CDR2 ANQGSEA.

J is TRBJ2-6 and V is TRBV6-4, with D uncertain. Trimming pared 4 bases from V and 1 base from J, leaving 17 bases between. Germline CDR1 MRHNA, CDR2 SNTAGT. The CDR3 consists of 18 residues. CDR3 protein: CASSASQSWSSGANVLTF. The CDR3, as DNA: TGTGCCAGCAGTGCCTCACAATCCTGGTCGTCTGGGGCCAACGTCCTGACTTTC.

This clonotype came up a few times. The chain links TRBV12-3 or TRBV12-4 to TRBJ1-5; D not resolved. The length of the CDR3 is 12 residues. Trimming removed 3 bases at V and 9 bases at J, with 9 bases between. The CDR3 bases are TGTGCCAGCAGTTTTTCTGTTCGGCCCCAGCATTTT. This gives the protein CASSFSVRPQHF.

The V gene is TRBV9, the J gene TRBJ2-1; D is perhaps TRBD2 (6 bases). The germline gives CDR1 SGDLS, CDR2 YYNGEE. V was clipped by 0 bases and J by 3 bases, with 10 bases between them. This CDR3 is 15 amino acids long. CDR3 sequence reads: CASSVAGRNYNEQFF. CDR3 sequence (DNA): TGTGCCAGCAGCGTAGCGGGGAGGAACTACAATGAGCAGTTCTTC.

This clonotype has only a few counts. The chain joins TRBV27 to TRBJ2-4; 7 bases are a match to TRBD1. This CDR3 spans 16 amino acids. The V segment lost 6 bases and the J segment 1 base; nucleotides outside the gene matches: 9. Germline values: CDR1 MNHEY, CDR2 SMNVEV (reference sequence). The CDR3 sequence: CASSFNLDRAKNIQYF. As DNA, the CDR3 is TGTGCCAGCAGCTTTAACTTGGACAGGGCCAAAAACATTCAGTACTTC.

This chain joins TRBV27 and TRBJ1-2; 9 bases fit TRBD1. CDR3 length: 12 amino acids. The junction had 6 bases not matched to a gene; V was cut back by 9 bases and J by 7 bases. Germline V lookup: CDR1 MNHEY, CDR2 SMNVEV (reference sequence). The CDR3 nucleotides read TGTGCCAGTACCGACAGGGGGAGTGGCTACACCTTC. It specifies CASTDRGSGYTF.

J is TRBJ2-1 and V is TRBV30; TRBD2 matches at 9 bases. CDR1 GTSNPN and CDR2 SVGIG come from the germline V gene (reference sequence). This CDR3 region has 15 residues. Germline trimming cut 3 bases from V and 2 bases from J; bases unmatched to any gene: 5. In DNA, the CDR3 is TGTGCCTGGAGGGTGGCTAGCGGGACCTACAATGAGCAGTTCTTC. This translates into CAWRVASGTYNEQFF.

This clonotype was recorded at least ten times. The chain is built from TRBV12-3 or TRBV12-4 and TRBJ2-3; 8 nucleotides match TRBD2. V was clipped by 5 bases and J by 6 bases; unmatched bases: 13. CDR3 length: 16 amino acids. Here the CDR3 reads CASSPPRGLVTDTQYF. CDR3 in DNA: TGTGCCAGCAGTCCCCCCCGGGGACTAGTAACGGATACGCAGTATTTT.